This T cell receptor (beta chain) emerged from a study of T cells expressing NK-cell markers. About the research overall: One of eight sequenced donors was HCMV-seronegative; the other seven were seropositive. Study results and limitations: It was still unclear whether expanded NKG2C+ T cell clones were HCMV specific. Dominant NKG2C+ clonotypes made up roughly 1.0-8% of CD8+ T cells in roughly six donors.

What made the TCR beta cDNA was 5'RACE template switching with UMIs. TCRdb reprocessed the 5' RACE reads and keeps a single row for each CDR3 protein, giving no DNA. In all, the sample yields roughly 430,000 distinct CDR3 sequences. As to this clonotype: Its antigen remains unknown.

Sequencing was done on a sample of blood T cells: a sorted CD56 or NKG2C T cell subset, CD4+ or CD8+ T cells, or bulk PBMC T cells (not recorded which). This clonotype was obtained from a woman between 18 and 70 years old in good health.

The CDR3 loop is CASSVQVYNSPLHF. The chain joins TRBV27 to TRBJ1-6. CDR1 MNHEY and CDR2 SMNVEV come from the germline V gene (reference sequence). There are 14 residues in the CDR3.